A selection of T cell receptor beta chains follows, all from one sample in a study of blood T cell repertoires in COVID-19. Sequencing used immunoSEQ multiplex PCR; TCRdb keeps in-frame clones, though not all of them. The repertoire holds some 46,000 clones, with approximately 82% as singletons. The sequenced sample consisted of peripheral blood. The source of these receptors is a woman older than 75 with acute or convalescent COVID-19. The CDR3 runs from the conserved cysteine through the conserved F or W. The D gene is left open where the match is weak. Some rows mark clone size as missing; the rest say once, few, many or name a class of expanded clone.

TRBJ2-1 TRBV19 TRBD1 NA TGTGCCAGTAGGGGACAGGGTGGATGGAATGAGCAGTTCTTC CASRGQGGWNEQFF
TRBJ1-2 TRBV12-3/TRBV12-4 TRBD1 NA TGTGCCAGCAGTTGGGACAGTCCCTATGGCTACACCTTC CASSWDSPYGYTF
TRBJ1-3 TRBV5-1 NA NA TGCGCCAGCAGCTTAACTCCAGGGGCTTCAGACACCATATATTTT CASSLTPGASDTIYF
TRBJ2-2 TRBV6-6 TRBD2 few TGTGCCAGCAGTTACCGGACTAGCGGCGGGGAGCTGTTTTTT CASSYRTSGGELFF
TRBJ2-3 TRBV7-3 NA NA TGTGCCAGCAGCTCGGACTCCCCACCGGATACGCAGTATTTT CASSSDSPPDTQYF
TRBJ2-3 TRBV18 NA NA TGTGCCAGCTCACCACCGAGCAGGGGCACAGATACGCAGTATTTT CASSPPSRGTDTQYF
TRBJ2-3 TRBV7-9 NA NA TGTGCCAGCAGCTTCGGCAGCGCAGATACGCAGTATTTT CASSFGSADTQYF
TRBJ1-4 TRBV19 TRBD1 once TGTGCCAGCAGCAAACAGGGGGCGCGTGAAAAACTGTTTTTT CASSKQGAREKLFF
TRBJ1-5 TRBV18 TRBD1 NA TGTGCCAGCTCTCTCGGGACAGGGGATCAGCCCCAGCATTTT CASSLGTGDQPQHF
TRBJ1-6 TRBV6-5 NA NA TGTGCCACCTCCCCCGATGCAGGGCTCTCACCCCTCCACTTT CATSPDAGLSPLHF
TRBJ1-1 TRBV5-1 TRBD1 NA TGCGCCAGCAGCTTGGACAGGGGCGGCACTGAAGCTTTCTTT CASSLDRGGTEAFF
TRBJ2-2 TRBV7-9 NA NA TGTGCCAGCAGCTTAGTCAGGGCGTCCGGGGAGCTGTTTTTT CASSLVRASGELFF
TRBJ1-2 TRBV27 TRBD1 few TGTGCCAGCAGCCGGACAGGGGGCGCAGGCTATGGCTACACCTTC CASSRTGGAGYGYTF
TRBJ1-6 TRBV11-3 NA NA TGTGCCAGCAGCCAGGACAGCTCCTATAATTCACCCCTCCACTTT CASSQDSSYNSPLHF
TRBJ2-3 TRBV5-6 NA NA TGTGCCAGCAGCTTTGGGAGGCAGGCTAACACAGATACGCAGTATTTT CASSFGRQANTDTQYF
TRBJ2-5 TRBV6-5 TRBD1 NA TGTGCCACTGAGGGACAGGGGGCGCAGACCCAGTACTTC CATEGQGAQTQYF
TRBJ1-1 TRBV18 NA once TGTGCCAGCTCACCATCAGGTTCGAACACTGAAGCTTTCTTT CASSPSGSNTEAFF
TRBJ1-4 TRBV3-1/TRBV3-2 TRBD1 NA TGTGCCAGCAGCCCGCCGGGGACAGGGGATGAAAAACTGTTTTTT CASSPPGTGDEKLFF
TRBJ1-1 TRBV19 TRBD1 NA TGTGCCAGTCAAAGACAGGGATGGGGAGACACTGAAGCTTTCTTT CASQRQGWGDTEAFF
TRBJ2-2 TRBV10-1 TRBD1 once TGCGCCAGCAGTGCGAGACAGGGTGCCGGGGAGCTGTTTTTT CASSARQGAGELFF
TRBJ2-2 TRBV5-1 NA once TGCGCCAGCGCAACGGGAGAGGGCACCGGGGAGCTGTTTTTT CASATGEGTGELFF
TRBJ1-4 TRBV6-5 TRBD1 NA TGTGCCAGCAGTTTTCAGGGGGATGAAAAACTGTTTTTT CASSFQGDEKLFF
TRBJ2-7 TRBV6-5 NA few TGTGCCAGCAGTTACCGCCAGGGAGGCCTTTACGAGCAGTACTTC CASSYRQGGLYEQYF
TRBJ1-2 TRBV6-5 TRBD1 NA TGTGCCAGCAGTTACTCTACGACAGGGCTCTATGGCTACACCTTC CASSYSTTGLYGYTF
TRBJ1-2 TRBV2 NA NA TGTGCCAGCAGCAGGGTGGACTATGGCTACACCTTC CASSRVDYGYTF
TRBJ1-4 TRBV5-4 NA NA TGTGCCAGCAGCTCTCGAAGGACCGGGGTAGCTAATGAAAAACTGTTTTTT CASSSRRTGVANEKLFF
TRBJ2-5 TRBV4-1 TRBD2 NA TGCGCCAGCAGCCAGGGGCGGGGGGGCTTTCAAGAGACCCAGTACTTC CASSQGRGGFQETQYF
TRBJ2-3 TRBV7-3 TRBD2 NA TGTGCCAGCAGCAACGGGGGGGTCGCAGATACGCAGTATTTT CASSNGGVADTQYF
TRBJ2-3 TRBV2 TRBD2 NA TGTGCCAGCAGTGTGGGGCGGGGGGCCGGTACAGATACGCAGTATTTT CASSVGRGAGTDTQYF
TRBJ2-7 TRBV6-5 NA NA TGTGCCAGCAGTTTCCGCATGGGGAGTTCCTACGAGCAGTACTTC CASSFRMGSSYEQYF
TRBJ2-3 TRBV3-1/TRBV3-2 TRBD2 NA TGTGCCAGCAGCCCTCGACTAGCGGGGGGGGGAGATACGCAGTATTTT CASSPRLAGGGDTQYF
TRBJ1-6 TRBV3-1/TRBV3-2 TRBD1 NA TGTGCCAGCAGCCGAGTGGGGACAGAAAATTCACCCCTCCACTTT CASSRVGTENSPLHF
TRBJ2-7 TRBV10-3 NA NA TGTGCCATCAGTGAGTCGGGGGGGCGATACGAGCAGTACTTC CAISESGGRYEQYF
TRBJ1-2 TRBV5-1 TRBD1 NA TGCGCCAGCAGCGGTGGACAGGGACCCTATGGCTACACCTTC CASSGGQGPYGYTF
TRBJ1-5 TRBV7-2 TRBD1 NA TGTGCCAGCAGCTCGACAGGGAGGAACCAGCCCCAGCATTTT CASSSTGRNQPQHF
TRBJ1-5 TRBV6-6 NA once TGTGCCAGTAAGTCCGCAGGCGATCAGCCCCAGCATTTT CASKSAGDQPQHF
TRBJ1-3 TRBV19 TRBD1 NA TGTGCCAGTAGTATGGGACAGGCTGGAAACACCATATATTTT CASSMGQAGNTIYF
TRBJ1-4 TRBV19 NA NA TGTGCCAGTAGTATAGACCGGGGTGAAAAACTGTTTTTT CASSIDRGEKLFF
TRBJ2-2 TRBV29-1 NA many TGCAGCGTTGGGCCGGGGGTCGATAAAGGCGGGGAGCTGTTTTTT CSVGPGVDKGGELFF
TRBJ1-2 TRBV25-1 TRBD1 NA TGTGCCAGCAGTGAGGCCAGACAGGGTTATGGCTACACCTTC CASSEARQGYGYTF
TRBJ2-7 TRBV21-1 NA NA TGTGCCAGCAGCCTCCGGGACATCTCCTACGAGCAGTACTTC CASSLRDISYEQYF
TRBJ2-6 TRBV5-1 TRBD1 NA TGCGCCAGCAGCTCCACCCGCCAGGGGGCGCTTGCTGGGGCCAACGTCCTGACTTTC CASSSTRQGALAGANVLTF
TRBJ1-4 TRBV29-1 TRBD1 NA TGCAGAGACAGGGAAGATGAAAAACTGTTTTTT CRDREDEKLFF
TRBJ1-3 TRBV3-1/TRBV3-2 NA NA TGTGCCAGCAACAAACAACGCGGGGATGGTGGAAACACCATATATTTT CASNKQRGDGGNTIYF
TRBJ1-1 TRBV27 NA NA TGTGCCAGCAGTTCGCCAGGGTATGTGGGTGTCGACACTGAAGCTTTCTTT CASSSPGYVGVDTEAFF
TRBJ2-3 TRBV28 TRBD1 NA TGTGCCAGCTACTCGGGACAGCGAACAGATACGCAGTATTTT CASYSGQRTDTQYF
TRBJ1-6 TRBV19 NA NA TGTGCCAGTAGTCAGGGCTTTAACAATTCACCCCTCCACTTT CASSQGFNNSPLHF
TRBJ2-3 TRBV7-6 NA once TGTGCCAGCAGCTTTAGTAACACAGATACGCAGTATTTT CASSFSNTDTQYF
TRBJ1-5 TRBV4-2 NA NA TGTGCCAGCAGCCTACAGATTAATAGCAATCAGCCCCAGCATTTT CASSLQINSNQPQHF
TRBJ1-1 TRBV10-1 NA NA TGCGCCAGCAGTGACGGGTTTGAAGCTTTCTTT CASSDGFEAFF
TRBJ1-4 TRBV7-9 TRBD1 NA TGTGCCAGCAGCCCAATACAGGGGGGAAATGAAAAACTGTTTTTT CASSPIQGGNEKLFF
TRBJ2-2 TRBV2 TRBD1 NA TGTGCCAGCAGTCCGAGGGGGCGCGGGGAGCTGTTTTTT CASSPRGRGELFF
TRBJ2-3 TRBV11-3 NA NA TGTGCCAGCAGCTTAGGTCCTAGCTTCAGCACAGATACGCAGTATTTT CASSLGPSFSTDTQYF
TRBJ1-6 TRBV6-4 NA NA TGTGCCAGCAGTGATTGGGACACCGGTTCACCCCTCCACTTT CASSDWDTGSPLHF